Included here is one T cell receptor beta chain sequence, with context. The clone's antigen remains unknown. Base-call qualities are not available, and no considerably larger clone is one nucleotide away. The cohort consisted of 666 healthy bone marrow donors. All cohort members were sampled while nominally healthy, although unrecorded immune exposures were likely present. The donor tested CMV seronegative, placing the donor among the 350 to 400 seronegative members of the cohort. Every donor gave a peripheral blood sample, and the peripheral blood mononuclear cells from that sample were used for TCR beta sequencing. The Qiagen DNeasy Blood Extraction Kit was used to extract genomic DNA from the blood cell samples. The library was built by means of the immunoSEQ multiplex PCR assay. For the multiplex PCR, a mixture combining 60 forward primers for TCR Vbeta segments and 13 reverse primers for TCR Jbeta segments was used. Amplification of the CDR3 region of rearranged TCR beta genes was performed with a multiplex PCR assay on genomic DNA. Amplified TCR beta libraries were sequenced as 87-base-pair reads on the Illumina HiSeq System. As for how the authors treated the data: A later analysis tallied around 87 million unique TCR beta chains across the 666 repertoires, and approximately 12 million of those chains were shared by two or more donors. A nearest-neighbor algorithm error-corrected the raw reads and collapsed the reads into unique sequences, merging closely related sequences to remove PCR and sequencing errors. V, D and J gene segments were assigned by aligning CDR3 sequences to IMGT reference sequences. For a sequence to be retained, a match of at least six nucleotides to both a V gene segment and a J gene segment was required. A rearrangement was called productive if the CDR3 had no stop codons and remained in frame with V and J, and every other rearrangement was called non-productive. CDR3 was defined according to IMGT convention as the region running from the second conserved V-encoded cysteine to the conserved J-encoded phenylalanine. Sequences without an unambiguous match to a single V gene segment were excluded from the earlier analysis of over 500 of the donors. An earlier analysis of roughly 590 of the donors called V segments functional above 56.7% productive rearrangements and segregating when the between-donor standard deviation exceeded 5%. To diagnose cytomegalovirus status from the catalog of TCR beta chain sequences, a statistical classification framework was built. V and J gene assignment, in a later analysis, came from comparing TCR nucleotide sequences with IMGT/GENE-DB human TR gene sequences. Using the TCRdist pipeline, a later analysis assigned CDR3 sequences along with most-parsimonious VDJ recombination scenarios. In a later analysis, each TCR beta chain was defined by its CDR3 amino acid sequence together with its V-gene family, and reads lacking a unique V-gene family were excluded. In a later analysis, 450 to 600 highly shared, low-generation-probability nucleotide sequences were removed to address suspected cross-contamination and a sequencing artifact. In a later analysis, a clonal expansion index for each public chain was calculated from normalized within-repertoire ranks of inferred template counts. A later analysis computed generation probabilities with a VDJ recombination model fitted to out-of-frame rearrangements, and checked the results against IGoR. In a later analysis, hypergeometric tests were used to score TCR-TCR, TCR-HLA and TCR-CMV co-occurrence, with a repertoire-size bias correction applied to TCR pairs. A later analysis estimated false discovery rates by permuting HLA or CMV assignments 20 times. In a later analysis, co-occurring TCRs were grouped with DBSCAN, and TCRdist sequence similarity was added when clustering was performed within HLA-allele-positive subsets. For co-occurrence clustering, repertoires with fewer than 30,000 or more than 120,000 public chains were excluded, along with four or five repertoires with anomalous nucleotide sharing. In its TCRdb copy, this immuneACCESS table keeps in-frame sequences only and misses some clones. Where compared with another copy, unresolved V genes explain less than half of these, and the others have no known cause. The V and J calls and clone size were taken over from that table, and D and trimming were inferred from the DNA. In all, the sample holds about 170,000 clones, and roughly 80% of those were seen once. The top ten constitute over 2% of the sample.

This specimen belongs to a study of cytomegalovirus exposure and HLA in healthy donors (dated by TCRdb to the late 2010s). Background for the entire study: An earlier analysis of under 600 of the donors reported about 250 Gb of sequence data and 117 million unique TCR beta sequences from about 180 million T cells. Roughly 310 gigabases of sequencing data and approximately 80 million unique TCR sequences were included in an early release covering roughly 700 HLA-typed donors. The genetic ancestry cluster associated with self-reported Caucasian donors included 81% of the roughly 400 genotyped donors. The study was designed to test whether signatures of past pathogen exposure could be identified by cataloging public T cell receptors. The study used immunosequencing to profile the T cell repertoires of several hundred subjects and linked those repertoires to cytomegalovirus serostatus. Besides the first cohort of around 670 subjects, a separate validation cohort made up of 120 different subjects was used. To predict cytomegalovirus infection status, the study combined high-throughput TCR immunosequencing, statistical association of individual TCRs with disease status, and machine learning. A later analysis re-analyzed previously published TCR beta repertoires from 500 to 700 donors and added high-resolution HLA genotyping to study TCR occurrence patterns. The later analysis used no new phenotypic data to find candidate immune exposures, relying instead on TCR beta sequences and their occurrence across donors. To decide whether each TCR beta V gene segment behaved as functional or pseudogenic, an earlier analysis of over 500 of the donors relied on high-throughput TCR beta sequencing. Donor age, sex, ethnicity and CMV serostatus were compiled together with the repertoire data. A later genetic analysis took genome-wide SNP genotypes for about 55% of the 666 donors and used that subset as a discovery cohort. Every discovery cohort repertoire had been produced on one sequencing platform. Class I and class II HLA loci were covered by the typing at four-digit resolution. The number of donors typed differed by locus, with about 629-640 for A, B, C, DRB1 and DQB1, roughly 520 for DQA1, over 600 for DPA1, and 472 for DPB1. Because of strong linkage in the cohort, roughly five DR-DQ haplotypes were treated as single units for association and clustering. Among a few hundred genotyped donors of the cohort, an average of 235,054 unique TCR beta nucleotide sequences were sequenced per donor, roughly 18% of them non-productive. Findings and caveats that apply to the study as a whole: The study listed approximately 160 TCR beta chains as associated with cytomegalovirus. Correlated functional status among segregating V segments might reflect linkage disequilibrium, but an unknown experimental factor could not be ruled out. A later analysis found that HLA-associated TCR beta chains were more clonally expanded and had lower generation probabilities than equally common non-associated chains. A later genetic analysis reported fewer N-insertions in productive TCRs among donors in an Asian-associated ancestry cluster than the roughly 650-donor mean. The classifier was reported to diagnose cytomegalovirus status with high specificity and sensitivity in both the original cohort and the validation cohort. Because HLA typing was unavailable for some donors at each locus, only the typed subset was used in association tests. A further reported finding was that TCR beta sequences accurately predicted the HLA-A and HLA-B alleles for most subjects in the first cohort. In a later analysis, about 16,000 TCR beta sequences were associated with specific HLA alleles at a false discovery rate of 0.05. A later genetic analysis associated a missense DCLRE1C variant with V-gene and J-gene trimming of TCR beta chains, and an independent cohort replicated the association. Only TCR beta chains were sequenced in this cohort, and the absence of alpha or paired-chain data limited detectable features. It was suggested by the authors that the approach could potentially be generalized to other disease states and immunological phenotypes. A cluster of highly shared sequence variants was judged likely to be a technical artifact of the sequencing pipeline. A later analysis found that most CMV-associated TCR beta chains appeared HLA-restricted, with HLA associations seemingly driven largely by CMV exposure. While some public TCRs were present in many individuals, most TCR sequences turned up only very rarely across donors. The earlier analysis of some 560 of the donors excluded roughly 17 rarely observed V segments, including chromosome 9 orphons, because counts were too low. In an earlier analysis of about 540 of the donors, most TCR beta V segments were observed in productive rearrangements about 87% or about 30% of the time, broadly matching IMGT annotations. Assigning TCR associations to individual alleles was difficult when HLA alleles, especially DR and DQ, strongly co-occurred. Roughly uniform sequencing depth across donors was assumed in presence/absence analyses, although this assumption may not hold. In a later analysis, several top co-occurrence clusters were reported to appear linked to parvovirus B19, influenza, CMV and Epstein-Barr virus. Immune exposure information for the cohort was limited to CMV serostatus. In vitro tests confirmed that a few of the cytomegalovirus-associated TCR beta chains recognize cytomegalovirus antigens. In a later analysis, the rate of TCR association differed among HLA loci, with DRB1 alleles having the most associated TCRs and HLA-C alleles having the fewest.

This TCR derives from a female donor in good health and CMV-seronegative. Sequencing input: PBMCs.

The CDR3 protein: CASSPFNQGAWETQYF. The bases read TGTGCCAGCTCACCATTCAACCAGGGGGCGTGGGAGACCCAGTACTTC. The rearrangement combines TRBV18 with TRBJ2-5; TRBD1 lines up with 8 middle nucleotides. Spanning cysteine to phenylalanine, the CDR3 consists of 16 amino acids. CDR3 DNA is the only sequence kept; it has 48 bases, read in frame from the first base. Unmatched junction bases come to 10, with V trimmed by 2 bases and J by 5 bases. Per the germline V gene, KGHSH is the CDR1 and LQKENI is the CDR2. The reference TRBV18 and TRBJ2-5 proteins fill in what lies around the CDR3, so the full variable domain reads NAGVMQNPRHLVRRRGQEARLRCSPMKGHSHVYWYRQLPEEGLKFMVYLQKENIIDESGMPKERFSAEFPKEGPSILRIQQVVRGDSAAYFCASSPFNQGAWETQYFGPGTRLLVL.